This is a list of T cell receptor beta chains from one sample in a study of radiotherapy plus CTLA-4 blockade in lung cancer. Profiled with immunoSEQ multiplex PCR; TCRdb holds only in-frame clones, not every one. The table records about 87,000 clones, about 88% of them present only once. The specimen comprised peripheral blood, sampled from a patient treated with radiotherapy plus ipilimumab. Every receptor here comes from a human donor with non-small cell lung cancer that progressed on radiotherapy plus ipilimumab. Each CDR3 is given without its conserved first and last residue.

cdr3_aa v_call cdr3_length
ASSPVGQETQY TRBV18 11
ASSQDGTGYGYT TRBV4-3 12
ASSLVGRDVGGYT TRBV7-2 13
ASSLVLGSYNEQF TRBV7-9 13
ASSLGRGGPYEQY TRBV5-4 13
ASTYTLGQNTEAF TRBV10-3 13
ASSAPGTGDGWSPGELF TRBV5-1 17
ASSPRGRVGETQY TRBV9 13
ASSGLGEQY TRBV2 9
ASSKGQSSSYEQY TRBV19 13
ASSGTYEQY TRBV2 9
ASSTDRSTYGYT TRBV7-2 12
ASSSGQGNGNTIY TRBV28 13
ASSLGAMTLYEQY TRBV5-1 13
ASSGVGSPTYNEQF TRBV5-4 14
ASTLGGEGREY TRBV7-2 11
ASSQRGEETQY TRBV10-1 11
ASTIDRGTVYEQY TRBV7-2 13
ASSPISGGGQPQH TRBV4-1 13
ASRNDRDQYTGELF TRBV6-6 14
ASRGPSSYNEQF TRBV7-6 12
ASSIQDSQPQH TRBV19 11
ASSLEVSYTEAF TRBV11-2 12
ASSPRLAGGQDTQY TRBV18 14
ASSLALRGASYEQY TRBV7-2 14
ASSPRSRQGLNTEAF TRBV27 15
ASSYSTGQGLYGYT TRBV6-6 14
ASSLESGGGAYEQY TRBV7-2 14
ASSSKRGGSYEQY TRBV7-2 13
ASNRGAAEAF TRBV2 10
ASSATSGASYEQY TRBV9 13
AWTAGGPNEQF TRBV30 11
SVDSGMNGYT TRBV29-1 10